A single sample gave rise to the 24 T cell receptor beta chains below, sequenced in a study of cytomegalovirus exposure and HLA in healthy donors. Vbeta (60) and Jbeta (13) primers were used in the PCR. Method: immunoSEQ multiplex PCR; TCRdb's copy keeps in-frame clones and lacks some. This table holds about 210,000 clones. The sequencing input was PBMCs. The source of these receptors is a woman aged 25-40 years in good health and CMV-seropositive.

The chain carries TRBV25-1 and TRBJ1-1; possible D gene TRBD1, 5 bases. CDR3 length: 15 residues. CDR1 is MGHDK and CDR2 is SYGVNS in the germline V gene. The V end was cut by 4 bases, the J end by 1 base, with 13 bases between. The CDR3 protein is CASSAEPGKNTEAFF. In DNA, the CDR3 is TGTGCCAGCAGTGCAGAGCCAGGGAAGAACACTGAAGCTTTCTTT. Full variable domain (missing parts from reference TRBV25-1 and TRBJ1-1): EADIYQTPRYLVIGTGKKITLECSQTMGHDKMYWYQQDPGMELHLIHYSYGVNSTEKGDLSSESTVSRIRTEHFPLTLESARPSHTSQYLCASSAEPGKNTEAFFGQGTRLTVV.

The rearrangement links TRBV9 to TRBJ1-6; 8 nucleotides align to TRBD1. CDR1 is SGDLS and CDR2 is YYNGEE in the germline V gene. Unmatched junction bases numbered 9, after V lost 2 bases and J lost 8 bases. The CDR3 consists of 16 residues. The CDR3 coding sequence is TGTGCCAGCAGCGTGGACGAGACAGGGGCCTATTCACCCCTCCACTTT. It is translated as CASSVDETGAYSPLHF.

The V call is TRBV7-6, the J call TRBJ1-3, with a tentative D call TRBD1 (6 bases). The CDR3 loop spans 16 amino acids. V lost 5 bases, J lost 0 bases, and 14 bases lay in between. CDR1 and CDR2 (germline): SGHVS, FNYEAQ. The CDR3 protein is CASSLRTVGSGNTIYF. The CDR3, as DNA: TGTGCCAGCAGCCTCAGGACAGTCGGCTCTGGAAACACCATATATTTT.

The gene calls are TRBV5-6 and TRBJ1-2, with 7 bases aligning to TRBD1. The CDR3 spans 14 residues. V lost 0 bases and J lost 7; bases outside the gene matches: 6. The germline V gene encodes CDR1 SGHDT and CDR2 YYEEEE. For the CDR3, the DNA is TGTGCCAGCAGCTTGGAGGAGGGGGCCGGTGGCTACACCTTC. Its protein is CASSLEEGAGGYTF.

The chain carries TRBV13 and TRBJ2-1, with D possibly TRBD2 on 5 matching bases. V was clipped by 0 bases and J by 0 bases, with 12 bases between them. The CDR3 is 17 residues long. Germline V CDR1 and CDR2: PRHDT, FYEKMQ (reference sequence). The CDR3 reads CASSLGVPGSSYNEQFF. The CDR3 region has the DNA TGTGCCAGCAGCTTAGGAGTCCCGGGGAGCTCCTACAATGAGCAGTTCTTC.

The CDR3 sequence: CASSFIDRGETQYF. The DNA for the CDR3 is TGTGCCAGCAGCTTTATCGACAGGGGGGAGACCCAGTACTTC. This rearrangement joins TRBV7-2 to TRBJ2-5, with 9 bases that match TRBD1. The CDR3 extends over 14 amino acids. The germline V gene encodes CDR1 SGHTA and CDR2 FQGNSA. With 3 bases clipped from V and 5 bases from J, the junction kept 4 bases outside the gene matches.

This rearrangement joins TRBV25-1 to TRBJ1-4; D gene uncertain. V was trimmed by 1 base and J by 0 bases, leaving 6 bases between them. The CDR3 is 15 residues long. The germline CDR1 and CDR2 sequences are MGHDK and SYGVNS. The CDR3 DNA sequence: TGTGCCAGCAGTGAATCCCGGGCAACTAATGAAAAACTGTTTTTT. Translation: CASSESRATNEKLFF.

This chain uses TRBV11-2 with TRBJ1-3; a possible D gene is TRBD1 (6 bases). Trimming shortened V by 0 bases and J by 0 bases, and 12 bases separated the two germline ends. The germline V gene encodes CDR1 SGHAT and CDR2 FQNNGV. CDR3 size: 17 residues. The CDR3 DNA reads TGTGCCAGCAGCTTAGATCCCCAGGACAGCTCTGGAAACACCATATATTTT. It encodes CASSLDPQDSSGNTIYF.

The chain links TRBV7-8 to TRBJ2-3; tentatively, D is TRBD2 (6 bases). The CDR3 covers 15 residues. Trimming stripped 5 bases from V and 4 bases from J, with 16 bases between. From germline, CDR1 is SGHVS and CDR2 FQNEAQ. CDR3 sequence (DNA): TGTGCCAGCAGCCGAGGAGGGTTAGGGGCAGATACGCAGTATTTT. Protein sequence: CASSRGGLGADTQYF.

The CDR3 bases are TGTGCCAGCGGGACAGGGGGAGCTAACTATGGCTACACCTTC. This encodes CASGTGGANYGYTF. The chain combines TRBV7-6 with TRBJ1-2; 11 nucleotides line up with TRBD1. V lost 8 bases and J lost 0; bases outside the gene matches: 2. This CDR3 contains 14 residues. CDR1 and CDR2 from the germline V gene are SGHVS and FNYEAQ. Full variable domain (missing parts from reference TRBV7-6 and TRBJ1-2): GAGVSQSPRYKVTKRGQDVALRCDPISGHVSLYWYRQALGQGPEFLTYFNYEAQQDKSGLPNDRFSAERPEGSISTLTIQRTEQRDSAMYRCASGTGGANYGYTFGSGTRLTVV.

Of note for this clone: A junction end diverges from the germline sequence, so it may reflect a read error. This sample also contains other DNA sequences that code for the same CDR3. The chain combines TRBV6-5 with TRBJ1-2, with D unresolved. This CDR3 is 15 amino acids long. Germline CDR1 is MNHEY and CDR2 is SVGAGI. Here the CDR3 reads CASSYSAGSDYGYTF. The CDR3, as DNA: TGTGCCAGCAGTTACTCGGCAGGATCTGACTATGGCTACACTTTC.

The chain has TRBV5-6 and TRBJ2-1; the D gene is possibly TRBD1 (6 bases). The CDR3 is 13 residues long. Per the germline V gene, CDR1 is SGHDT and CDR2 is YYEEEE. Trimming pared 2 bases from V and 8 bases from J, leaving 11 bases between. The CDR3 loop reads CASSLQGNYEQFF. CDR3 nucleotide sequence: TGTGCCAGCAGCTTACAGGGTAACTATGAGCAGTTCTTC.

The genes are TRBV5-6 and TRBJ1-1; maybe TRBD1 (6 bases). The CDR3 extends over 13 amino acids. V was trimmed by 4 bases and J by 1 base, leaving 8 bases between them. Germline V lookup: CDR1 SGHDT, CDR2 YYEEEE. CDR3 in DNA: TGTGCCAGCAGCGGGGGACAGAACACTGAAGCTTTCTTT. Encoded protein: CASSGGQNTEAFF. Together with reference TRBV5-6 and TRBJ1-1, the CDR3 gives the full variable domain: DAGVTQSPTHLIKTRGQQVTLRCSPKSGHDTVSWYQQALGQGPQFIFQYYEEEERQRGNFPDRFSGHQFPNYSSELNVNALLLGDSALYLCASSGGQNTEAFFGQGTRLTVV.

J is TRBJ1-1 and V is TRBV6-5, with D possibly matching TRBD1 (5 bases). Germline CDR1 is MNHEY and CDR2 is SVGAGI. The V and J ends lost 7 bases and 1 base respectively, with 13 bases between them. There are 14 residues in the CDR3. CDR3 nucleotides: TGTGCCAGCACGGAAAGGGGTAGGAACACTGAAGCTTTCTTT. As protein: CASTERGRNTEAFF.

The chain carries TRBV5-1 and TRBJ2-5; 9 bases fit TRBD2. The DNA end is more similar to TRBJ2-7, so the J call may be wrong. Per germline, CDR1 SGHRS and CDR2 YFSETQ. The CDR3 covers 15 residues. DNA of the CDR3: TGCGCCAGCAGCTTGGCTCTAGCGGGATCATACGAGCAGTACTTC. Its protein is CASSLALAGSYEQYF.

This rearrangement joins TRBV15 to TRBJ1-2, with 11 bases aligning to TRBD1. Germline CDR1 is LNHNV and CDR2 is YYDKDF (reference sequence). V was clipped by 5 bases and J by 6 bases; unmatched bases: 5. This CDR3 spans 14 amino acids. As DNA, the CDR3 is TGTGCCACCAGCCCGCGGACAGGGGGCAATGGCTACACCTTC. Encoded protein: CATSPRTGGNGYTF.

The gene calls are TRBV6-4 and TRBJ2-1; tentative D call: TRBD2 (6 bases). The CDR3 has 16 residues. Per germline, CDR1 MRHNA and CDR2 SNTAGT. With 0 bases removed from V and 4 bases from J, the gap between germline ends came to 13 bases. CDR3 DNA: TGTGCCAGCAGTGACTCAATCGGCGGGGATTACAATGAGCAGTTCTTC. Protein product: CASSDSIGGDYNEQFF.

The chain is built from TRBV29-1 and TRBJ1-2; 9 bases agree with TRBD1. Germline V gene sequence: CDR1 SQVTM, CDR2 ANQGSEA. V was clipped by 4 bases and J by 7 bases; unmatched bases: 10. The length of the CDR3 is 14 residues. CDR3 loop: CSVVGQGGRGGYTF. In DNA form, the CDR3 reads TGCAGCGTTGTGGGACAGGGTGGACGAGGTGGCTACACCTTC.

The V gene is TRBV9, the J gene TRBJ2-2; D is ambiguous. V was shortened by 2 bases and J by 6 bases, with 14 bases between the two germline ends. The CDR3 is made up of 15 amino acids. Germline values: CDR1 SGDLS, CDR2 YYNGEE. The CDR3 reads CASSVNPGHSGELFF. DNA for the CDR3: TGTGCCAGCAGCGTTAATCCAGGTCATTCCGGGGAGCTGTTTTTT.

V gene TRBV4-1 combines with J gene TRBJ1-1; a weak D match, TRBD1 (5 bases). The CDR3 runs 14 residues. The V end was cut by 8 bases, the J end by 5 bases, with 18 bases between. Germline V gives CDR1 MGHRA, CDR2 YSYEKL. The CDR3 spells CASARRGGGTEAFF. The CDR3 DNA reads TGCGCCAGCGCAAGAAGGGGTGGGGGGACTGAAGCTTTCTTT.

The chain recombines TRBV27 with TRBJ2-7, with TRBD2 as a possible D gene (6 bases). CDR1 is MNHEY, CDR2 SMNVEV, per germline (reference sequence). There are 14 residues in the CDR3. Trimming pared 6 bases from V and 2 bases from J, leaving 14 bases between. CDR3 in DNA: TGTGCCAGCAGCCTATTCGGGGGACCCTACGAGCAGTACTTC. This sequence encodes CASSLFGGPYEQYF.

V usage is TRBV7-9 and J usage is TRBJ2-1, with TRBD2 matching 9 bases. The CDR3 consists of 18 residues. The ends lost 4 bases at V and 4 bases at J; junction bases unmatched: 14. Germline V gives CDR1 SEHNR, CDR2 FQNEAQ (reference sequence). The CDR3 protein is CASSSEGLSGSLYNEQFF. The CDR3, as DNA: TGTGCCAGCAGCTCAGAGGGGCTTAGCGGGAGTTTGTACAATGAGCAGTTCTTC.

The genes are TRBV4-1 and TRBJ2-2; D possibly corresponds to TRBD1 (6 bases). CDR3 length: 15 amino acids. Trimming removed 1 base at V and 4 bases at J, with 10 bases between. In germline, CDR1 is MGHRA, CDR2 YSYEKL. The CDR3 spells CASSQVLQGTGELFF. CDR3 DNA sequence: TGCGCCAGCAGCCAAGTTTTACAGGGCACCGGGGAGCTGTTTTTT.

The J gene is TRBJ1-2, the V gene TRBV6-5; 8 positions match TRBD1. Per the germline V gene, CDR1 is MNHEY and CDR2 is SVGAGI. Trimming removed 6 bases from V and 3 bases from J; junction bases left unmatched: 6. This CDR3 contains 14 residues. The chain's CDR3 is CASSPTGDYYGYTF. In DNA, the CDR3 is TGTGCCAGCAGCCCGACAGGGGATTACTATGGCTACACCTTC.